Listed below are T cell receptor beta chains from one sample, sequenced in a study of T cells in Graves' hyperthyroidism and ophthalmopathy. A single record per CDR3 protein comes from TCRdb applying MiXCR to the multiplex PCR reads. The sample lists 450,000 to 700,000 distinct CDR3 sequences, just over 45% seen once, with about 7.8% in the top ten. Specimen: peripheral blood or thyroid tissue (not recorded which). The source of these receptors is a woman between 18 and 29 years old with Graves' hyperthyroidism. Each CDR3 is given with its conserved first and last residue. A D gene is named only where the DNA matches it firmly. Part of the rows lack a size; the others show once, few, many or a class for expanded clones.

j_gene: TRBJ1-3
d_gene: .
v_gene: TRBV29-1
abundance: .
CDR3nt: TGCAGCGTTGGCGGACCGAACTCTGGAAACACCATATATTTT
CDR3aa: CSVGGPNSGNTIYF

j_gene: TRBJ1-2
d_gene: .
v_gene: TRBV11-1
abundance: .
CDR3nt: TGTGCCAGCAGTCGGGGGAGTGGCTACACCTTC
CDR3aa: CASSRGSGYTF

j_gene: TRBJ2-1
d_gene: .
v_gene: TRBV24-1
abundance: .
CDR3nt: TGTGCCACCAGTGATCGCCTGGAGGAGCAGTTCTTC
CDR3aa: CATSDRLEEQFF

j_gene: TRBJ2-1
d_gene: TRBD2
v_gene: TRBV11-3
abundance: .
CDR3nt: TGTGCCAGCAAGCCCGTGGCTAGCGGGAGTCATAATGAGCAGTTCTTC
CDR3aa: CASKPVASGSHNEQFF

j_gene: TRBJ2-5
d_gene: TRBD2
v_gene: TRBV7-8
abundance: .
CDR3nt: TGTGCCAGCAGCTTAGGCCTTATCGGGACTAAAATTGTCGGGGAGACCCAGTACTTC
CDR3aa: CASSLGLIGTKIVGETQYF

j_gene: TRBJ2-7
d_gene: TRBD2
v_gene: TRBV9
abundance: once
CDR3nt: TGTGCCAGCAGCCGGACTAGCGGGAACACCGGGGAGCTGTACTTC
CDR3aa: CASSRTSGNTGELYF

j_gene: TRBJ1-5
d_gene: TRBD1
v_gene: TRBV5-5
abundance: .
CDR3nt: TGTGCCAGCAGCTGGGACAGGTTGAATCAGCCCCAGCATTTT
CDR3aa: CASSWDRLNQPQHF

j_gene: TRBJ2-6
d_gene: .
v_gene: TRBV5-1
abundance: .
CDR3nt: TGCGCCAGCAGCCCGGAGGGAGTAAGCTCTGGGGCCAACGTCCTGACTTTC
CDR3aa: CASSPEGVSSGANVLTF

j_gene: TRBJ1-2
d_gene: .
v_gene: TRBV2
abundance: once
CDR3nt: TGTGCCAGCAGTGAAGCGAGCGGGTACACCTTC
CDR3aa: CASSEASGYTF

j_gene: TRBJ2-7
d_gene: TRBD2
v_gene: TRBV29-1
abundance: many
CDR3nt: TGCAGCGCTCAAAAGCGGGGACGAGAAGCCTACGAGCAGTACTTC
CDR3aa: CSAQKRGREAYEQYF

j_gene: TRBJ2-1
d_gene: TRBD2
v_gene: TRBV7-9
abundance: .
CDR3nt: TGTGCCAGCAGCTACTCAGGACTAGCGGGAGGGCCAGGGAATGAGCAGTTCTTC
CDR3aa: CASSYSGLAGGPGNEQFF

j_gene: TRBJ2-6
d_gene: .
v_gene: TRBV29-1
abundance: .
CDR3nt: TGCAGCGTAGGGCAGGGGCTCGGGGCCAACGTCCTGACTTTC
CDR3aa: CSVGQGLGANVLTF

j_gene: TRBJ2-5
d_gene: .
v_gene: TRBV29-1
abundance: .
CDR3nt: TGCAGCGTTGGTGGGGGCGCAGGTTCAGAGACCCAGTACTTC
CDR3aa: CSVGGGAGSETQYF

j_gene: TRBJ2-7
d_gene: TRBD1
v_gene: TRBV7-8
abundance: many
CDR3nt: TGTGCCAGCAGCTTAGCGCATGGACAGGGAACCTACGAGCAGTACTTC
CDR3aa: CASSLAHGQGTYEQYF

j_gene: TRBJ2-2
d_gene: .
v_gene: TRBV7-6
abundance: many
CDR3nt: TGTGCCAGCAGCTCTGGGAGGGAGCTGTTTTTT
CDR3aa: CASSSGRELFF

j_gene: TRBJ1-3
d_gene: TRBD1
v_gene: TRBV9
abundance: many
CDR3nt: TGTGCCAGCAGCTCCCATGGGGGACAGAGAACTCACTCTGGAAACACCATATATTTT
CDR3aa: CASSSHGGQRTHSGNTIYF

j_gene: TRBJ2-2
d_gene: .
v_gene: TRBV6-5
abundance: many
CDR3nt: TGTGCCAGCTCAGGGGTCCCGAACACCGGGGAGCTGTTTTTT
CDR3aa: CASSGVPNTGELFF

j_gene: TRBJ2-7
d_gene: .
v_gene: TRBV5-1
abundance: many
CDR3nt: TGCGCCAGCAGCTCTACCTCGGGCGTCATCTCCTACGAGCAGTACTTC
CDR3aa: CASSSTSGVISYEQYF

j_gene: TRBJ2-7
d_gene: TRBD2
v_gene: TRBV15
abundance: many
CDR3nt: TGTGCCACCAGCAGAGGAATAGCGGGAGTCCCCGAGCAGTACTTC
CDR3aa: CATSRGIAGVPEQYF

j_gene: TRBJ2-5
d_gene: .
v_gene: TRBV10-3
abundance: .
CDR3nt: TGTGCCTCCGGGGCCCTTCTAGAGACCCAGTACTTC
CDR3aa: CASGALLETQYF

j_gene: TRBJ1-2
d_gene: .
v_gene: TRBV15
abundance: .
CDR3nt: TGTGCCACCAGCAGACGGGGCTCTGGAAACACCTTC
CDR3aa: CATSRRGSGNTF

j_gene: TRBJ2-7
d_gene: .
v_gene: TRBV7-9
abundance: many
CDR3nt: TGTGCCAGCAGCTATCCTACAGGTCCGGCCCCCTACGAGCAGTACTTC
CDR3aa: CASSYPTGPAPYEQYF

j_gene: TRBJ2-1
d_gene: .
v_gene: TRBV20-1
abundance: .
CDR3nt: TGCAGTGCCTCCGAGCCGGGCACCTACAATGAGCAGTTCTTC
CDR3aa: CSASEPGTYNEQFF

j_gene: TRBJ1-1
d_gene: TRBD1
v_gene: TRBV30
abundance: many
CDR3nt: TGTGCCTGGAACCGGGACAGGACCACCGCGAACACTGAAGCTTTCTTT
CDR3aa: CAWNRDRTTANTEAFF

j_gene: TRBJ1-1
d_gene: .
v_gene: TRBV20-1
abundance: many
CDR3nt: TGCAGTGCTCGACAGACAGAATACTTGGACACTGAAGCTTTCTTT
CDR3aa: CSARQTEYLDTEAFF

j_gene: TRBJ1-2
d_gene: .
v_gene: TRBV7-2
abundance: many
CDR3nt: TGTGCCAGCAGCATTAGCGGGAAGTACTATGGCTACACCTTC
CDR3aa: CASSISGKYYGYTF

j_gene: TRBJ2-7
d_gene: TRBD1
v_gene: TRBV29-1
abundance: .
CDR3nt: TGCAGCTTAGTAGGGGACAGGGCGGACGAGCAGTACTTC
CDR3aa: CSLVGDRADEQYF

j_gene: TRBJ2-5
d_gene: TRBD1
v_gene: TRBV9
abundance: few
CDR3nt: TGTGCCAGCAGCGTCTCCCCCGGGACAGGGGGCCGAGAGACCCAGTACTTC
CDR3aa: CASSVSPGTGGRETQYF

j_gene: TRBJ2-6
d_gene: .
v_gene: TRBV19
abundance: many
CDR3nt: TGTGCCAGTACGGCGGGGTCCGGGGCCAACGTCCTGACTTTC
CDR3aa: CASTAGSGANVLTF

j_gene: TRBJ2-7
d_gene: .
v_gene: TRBV12-3/TRBV12-4
abundance: .
CDR3nt: TGTGCCAGCAGCGGGACGGGCTACGAGCAGTACTTC
CDR3aa: CASSGTGYEQYF

j_gene: TRBJ2-7
d_gene: .
v_gene: TRBV11-2
abundance: .
CDR3nt: TGTGCCAGCAGCTTAGCGGGAGTCCCCTACGAGCAGTACTTC
CDR3aa: CASSLAGVPYEQYF

j_gene: TRBJ2-5
d_gene: .
v_gene: TRBV11-2
abundance: .
CDR3nt: TGTGCCAGCAGCTTAAGGGCCCAGGAGACCCAGTACTTC
CDR3aa: CASSLRAQETQYF

j_gene: TRBJ1-5
d_gene: .
v_gene: TRBV2
abundance: .
CDR3nt: TGTGCCATCAGTGACCGGACAGAAAGCAATCAGCCCCAGCATTTT
CDR3aa: CAISDRTESNQPQHF

j_gene: TRBJ2-6
d_gene: TRBD2
v_gene: TRBV7-9
abundance: .
CDR3nt: TGTGCCAGCAGCGAGGGACTAGCGGGGGCGAACGTCCTGACTTTC
CDR3aa: CASSEGLAGANVLTF

j_gene: TRBJ1-6
d_gene: .
v_gene: TRBV20-1
abundance: .
CDR3nt: TGCAGTGCTAGAGGGGATAAGGTCTCCCTCCACTTT
CDR3aa: CSARGDKVSLHF

j_gene: TRBJ1-6
d_gene: .
v_gene: TRBV11-2
abundance: .
CDR3nt: TGTGCCGGCAGCTTAGGGGCTCAAGGCTCCTATAATTCACCCCTCCACTTT
CDR3aa: CAGSLGAQGSYNSPLHF

j_gene: TRBJ1-1
d_gene: .
v_gene: TRBV2
abundance: .
CDR3nt: TGTGCCAGCAGTGAACCTGAAGGGACGAACACTGAAGCTTTCTTT
CDR3aa: CASSEPEGTNTEAFF

j_gene: TRBJ2-7
d_gene: .
v_gene: TRBV20-1
abundance: .
CDR3nt: TGCAGTGCAGGACAGCGCGAGCAGTACTTC
CDR3aa: CSAGQREQYF

j_gene: TRBJ1-4
d_gene: .
v_gene: TRBV11-3
abundance: many
CDR3nt: TGTGCCAGCAGCTTAGCTTTCGGGATCGAGGAAAAACTGTTTTTT
CDR3aa: CASSLAFGIEEKLFF

j_gene: TRBJ1-4
d_gene: .
v_gene: TRBV10-3
abundance: .
CDR3nt: TGTGCCGTCTTAGAAAAACTGTTTTTT
CDR3aa: CAVLEKLFF

j_gene: TRBJ1-2
d_gene: .
v_gene: TRBV18
abundance: many
CDR3nt: TGTGCCAGCTCACCACCTAGGACAGACTATGGCTACACCTTC
CDR3aa: CASSPPRTDYGYTF

j_gene: TRBJ2-7
d_gene: TRBD2
v_gene: TRBV18
abundance: .
CDR3nt: TGTGCCAGCTCACAAAGCGGGAGCCCCTACGAGCAGTACTTC
CDR3aa: CASSQSGSPYEQYF

j_gene: TRBJ1-2
d_gene: TRBD1
v_gene: TRBV19
abundance: many
CDR3nt: TGTGCCAGTAACGAGGACAGGCTCTATGGCTACACCTTC
CDR3aa: CASNEDRLYGYTF